The 16 T cell receptor beta chains below all came from one sample that was sequenced in a study of shared clonotypes between healthy human individuals. Produced via immunoSEQ multiplex PCR; TCRdb's table is partial and in-frame only. Seen here are a few hundred thousand clones, roughly 97% observed once, and the top ten hold about 0.06%. Sequenced material: naive CD4+ T cells sorted from blood. Subset indicated: CD45RA+ positively selected. Receptors were obtained from a young woman in good health.

The chain couples TRBV7-3 to TRBJ2-2; D gene uncertain. There are 15 residues in the CDR3. V dropped 3 bases and J dropped 4 bases, with 12 bases sitting between them. Looked up from germline, CDR1 is SGHTA and CDR2 is FQGTGA. CDR3 amino acids: CASSLHSAGTGELFF. CDR3 DNA: TGTGCCAGCAGCTTGCATTCAGCCGGCACCGGGGAGCTGTTTTTT.

V gene TRBV5-1 combines with J gene TRBJ1-1; TRBD1 matches at 8 bases. The CDR3 length is 13 residues. The V gene's germline CDR1 is SGHRS and CDR2 YFSETQ. Trimming cost V 4 bases and J 7 bases; bases outside gene matches: 6. CDR3 sequence reads: CASSPGTGREAFF. DNA of the CDR3: TGCGCCAGCAGCCCCGGGACAGGACGTGAAGCTTTCTTT.

The chain is built from TRBV6-5 and TRBJ1-5; D remains unclear. The CDR3 spans 15 residues. V gave up 6 bases and J gave up 0 bases, with 12 bases separating them. The V gene's germline CDR1 is MNHEY and CDR2 SVGAGI. CDR3 loop: CASSKGQNSNQPQHF. The DNA for the CDR3 is TGTGCCAGCAGCAAAGGGCAGAATAGCAATCAGCCCCAGCATTTT.

V is TRBV5-4 and J is TRBJ2-5; D uncertain. CDR1 and CDR2 from the germline V gene are SGHNT and YYREEE (reference sequence). Trimming stripped 0 bases from V and 3 bases from J, with 9 bases between. The CDR3 consists of 14 residues. CDR3 coding DNA: TGTGCCAGCAGCTTGGCCGGCAGAAAAGAGACCCAGTACTTC. Its translation: CASSLAGRKETQYF.

V usage is TRBV4-2 and J usage is TRBJ2-6, with TRBD1 as a possible D gene (6 bases). Germline V gives CDR1 LGHNA, CDR2 YNFKEQ. This CDR3 is 18 amino acids long. Trimming stripped 2 bases from V and 0 bases from J, with 14 bases between. The CDR3 sequence is CASSQLTGQRSGANVLTF. CDR3 coding DNA: TGTGCCAGCAGCCAATTGACAGGACAGCGCTCTGGGGCCAACGTCCTGACTTTC.

The chain joins TRBV6-5 to TRBJ2-1, with 7 bases that match TRBD1. The V gene's germline CDR1 is MNHEY and CDR2 SVGAGI. J lost 12 bases, V lost 6 bases, and 14 bases had no gene match. The CDR3 consists of 14 residues. This chain's CDR3 is CASSRTRSGGVQFF. In nucleotides, the CDR3 is TGTGCCAGCAGCCGCACCCGATCAGGGGGTGTGCAGTTCTTC.

The chain combines TRBV21-1 with TRBJ2-7; the tabulated D call, TRBD2, remains unverified against the DNA. TRBV21-1 represents a pseudogene. This CDR3 has 12 amino acids. The CDR3, as DNA: TGTGCCAGCAGACGGGAGGTGGCAGAGCAGTACTTC. This sequence encodes CASRREVAEQYF.

The chain uses TRBV7-9 and TRBJ2-5; TRBD1 matches 7 bases. The CDR3 loop spans 16 amino acids. Germline V gene data show CDR1 as SEHNR and CDR2 as FQNEAQ (reference sequence). The J segment lost 5 bases and the V segment lost 0 bases, leaving 9 bases of the junction unmatched. The CDR3 nucleotides read TGTGCCAGCAGCTTAGCGAGCAGGGGGTGGGGTGAGACCCAGTACTTC. Encoded protein: CASSLASRGWGETQYF.

V usage is TRBV6-5 and J usage is TRBJ2-1, with a tentative D call TRBD1 (6 bases). The germline V and J ends were trimmed by 2 bases and 8 bases, with 13 bases remaining between them. Germline CDR1 is MNHEY and CDR2 is SVGAGI. The CDR3 runs 14 residues. DNA of the CDR3: TGTGCCAGCAGTTACGGCGGGCAGGGGTATGAGCAGTTCTTC. Protein: CASSYGGQGYEQFF.

The chain carries TRBV7-9 and TRBJ1-1; D remains unclear. V shed 5 bases and J shed 4 bases, with 17 bases lying between them. CDR3 length: 15 residues. Germline assignment: CDR1 SEHNR and CDR2 FQNEAQ (reference sequence). The CDR3 coding sequence is TGTGCCAGCAGCCCGAGGGTGGATGTGAGCACTGAAGCTTTCTTT. Translated: CASSPRVDVSTEAFF. Together with reference TRBV7-9 and TRBJ1-1, the CDR3 gives the full variable domain: DTGVSQNPRHKITKRGQNVTFRCDPISEHNRLYWYRQTLGQGPEFLTYFQNEAQLEKSRLLSDRFSAERPKGSFSTLEIQRTEQGDSAMYLCASSPRVDVSTEAFFGQGTRLTVV.

The chain employs TRBV5-5 and TRBJ2-3; TRBD1 matches at 8 bases. The V and J ends lost 4 bases and 6 bases, in that order; junction bases with no gene match: 7. Germline V lookup: CDR1 SGHKS, CDR2 YYEKEE (reference sequence). The CDR3 consists of 14 residues. In nucleotides, the CDR3 is TGTGCCAGCAGCCCACAGGGGGTGGTGGATACGCAGTATTTT. This codes for CASSPQGVVDTQYF.

This chain joins TRBV25-1 and TRBJ1-1; no reliable D call. Trimming shortened V by 1 base and J by 1 base, and 10 bases separated the two germline ends. This CDR3 has 15 residues. Germline V lookup: CDR1 MGHDK, CDR2 SYGVNS. In DNA form, the CDR3 reads TGTGCCAGCAGTGAATGGGCCACCCAGAACACTGAAGCTTTCTTT. Its translation is CASSEWATQNTEAFF.

The chain is built from TRBV18 and TRBJ2-2; possible D gene TRBD1, 5 bases. Per the germline V gene, CDR1 is KGHSH and CDR2 is LQKENI. This CDR3 has 16 amino acids. V dropped 3 bases and J dropped 0 bases, with 11 bases sitting between them. The DNA of the CDR3 is TGTGCCAGCTCACCTTCGGCAGGGACGAACACCGGGGAGCTGTTTTTT. This sequence encodes CASSPSAGTNTGELFF.

The chain has TRBV29-1 and TRBJ2-3; 7 bases line up with TRBD2. With 7 bases clipped from V and 2 bases from J, the junction kept 3 bases outside the gene matches. This CDR3 region has 12 residues. CDR1 and CDR2 (germline): SQVTM, ANQGSEA. The CDR3: CSGGGITDTQYF. In DNA form, the CDR3 reads TGCAGCGGGGGGGGGATCACAGATACGCAGTATTTT.

V usage is TRBV19 and J usage is TRBJ2-7; D may be TRBD2 (6 bases). The ends were cut back, 6 bases at V and 7 bases at J, with 19 bases in the middle. Germline CDR1 reads LNHDA; CDR2 reads SQIVND (reference sequence). The CDR3 is 14 residues long. The CDR3 DNA reads TGTGCCAGTAGCCCTGGAGGGGTGGTGGGAGAGCAGTACTTC. This translates into CASSPGGVVGEQYF.

J is TRBJ2-5 and V is TRBV7-9; D ambiguous. Trimming took 5 bases from V and 5 from J, leaving 12 bases between them. Germline V lookup: CDR1 SEHNR, CDR2 FQNEAQ (reference sequence). The CDR3 runs 13 residues. CDR3 in DNA: TGTGCCAGCAGCAGAGACCAAGCCGAGACCCAGTACTTC. This codes for CASSRDQAETQYF.